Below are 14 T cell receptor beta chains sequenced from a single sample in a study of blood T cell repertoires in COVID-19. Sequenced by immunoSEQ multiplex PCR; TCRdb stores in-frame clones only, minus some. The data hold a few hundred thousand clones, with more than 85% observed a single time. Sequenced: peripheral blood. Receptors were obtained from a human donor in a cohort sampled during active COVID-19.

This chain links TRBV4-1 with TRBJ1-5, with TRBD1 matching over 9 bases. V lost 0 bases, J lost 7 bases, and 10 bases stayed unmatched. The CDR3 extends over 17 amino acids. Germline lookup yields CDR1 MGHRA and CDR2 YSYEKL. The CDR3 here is CASSQELAGQGRQPQHF. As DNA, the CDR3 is TGCGCCAGCAGCCAAGAACTCGCGGGACAGGGTCGACAGCCCCAGCATTTT.

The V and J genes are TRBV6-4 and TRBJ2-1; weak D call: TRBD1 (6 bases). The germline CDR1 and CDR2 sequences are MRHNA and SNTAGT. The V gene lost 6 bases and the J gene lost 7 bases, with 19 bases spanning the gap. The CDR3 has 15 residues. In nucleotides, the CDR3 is TGTGCCAGCAGCTTAGGGGGTGAGTCTGGGAATGAGCAGTTCTTC. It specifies CASSLGGESGNEQFF.

The chain's CDR3 is CASSQSGTGGGEQFF. The CDR3 DNA reads TGTGCCAGCAGCCAATCCGGGACAGGGGGGGGTGAGCAGTTCTTC. V is TRBV14 and J is TRBJ2-1, with 11 nucleotides matching TRBD1. Germline V lookup: CDR1 SGHDN, CDR2 FVKESK. V gave up 2 bases and J gave up 9 bases; unmatched junction bases: 6. This CDR3 has 15 residues.

CDR3 sequence reads: CASSEVRDRGYGYTF. DNA for the CDR3: TGTGCCAGCAGTGAAGTCAGGGACAGGGGCTATGGCTACACCTTC. This rearrangement joins TRBV6-1 to TRBJ1-2, with 10 bases fitting TRBD1. CDR1 MNHNS and CDR2 SASEGT come from the germline V gene. The length of the CDR3 is 15 residues. V shed 1 base, J shed 4 bases, and the junction held 3 bases outside the gene matches.

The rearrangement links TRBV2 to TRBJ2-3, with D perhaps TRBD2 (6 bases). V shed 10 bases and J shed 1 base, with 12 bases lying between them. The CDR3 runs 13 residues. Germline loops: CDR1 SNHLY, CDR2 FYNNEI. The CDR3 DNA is TGTGCCATTTCGGGACTTCGCACAGATACGCAGTATTTT. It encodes CAISGLRTDTQYF.

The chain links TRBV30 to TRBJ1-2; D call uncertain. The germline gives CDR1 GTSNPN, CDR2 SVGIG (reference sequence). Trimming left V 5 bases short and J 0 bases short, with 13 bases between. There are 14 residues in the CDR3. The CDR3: CAWGTFRANYGYTF. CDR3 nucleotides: TGTGCCTGGGGAACCTTCCGAGCTAACTATGGCTACACCTTC.

CDR3 protein: CAWTPTGINSPLHF. The DNA for the CDR3 is TGTGCCTGGACTCCGACCGGGATTAATTCACCCCTCCACTTT. The gene calls are TRBV30 and TRBJ1-6, with D uncertain. Trimming left V 4 bases short and J 6 bases short, with 13 bases between. The germline gives CDR1 GTSNPN, CDR2 SVGIG (reference sequence). CDR3 length: 14 residues.

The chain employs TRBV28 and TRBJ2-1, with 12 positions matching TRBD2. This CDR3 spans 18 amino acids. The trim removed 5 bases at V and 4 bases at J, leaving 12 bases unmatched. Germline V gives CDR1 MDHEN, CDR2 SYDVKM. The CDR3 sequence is CASSPLAGGPVGYNEQFF. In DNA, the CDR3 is TGTGCCAGCAGTCCTCTAGCGGGAGGGCCCGTCGGTTACAATGAGCAGTTCTTC. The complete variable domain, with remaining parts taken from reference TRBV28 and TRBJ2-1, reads DVKVTQSSRYLVKRTGEKVFLECVQDMDHENMFWYRQDPGLGLRLIYFSYDVKMKEKGDIPEGYSVSREKKERFSLILESASTNQTSMYLCASSPLAGGPVGYNEQFFGPGTRLTVL.

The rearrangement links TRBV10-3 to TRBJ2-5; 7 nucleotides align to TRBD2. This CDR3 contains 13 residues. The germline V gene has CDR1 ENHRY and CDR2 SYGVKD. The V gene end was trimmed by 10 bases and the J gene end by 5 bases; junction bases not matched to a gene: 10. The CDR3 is CASSSGGEETQYF. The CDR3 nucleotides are TGTGCCAGTTCTAGCGGCGGTGAGGAGACCCAGTACTTC.

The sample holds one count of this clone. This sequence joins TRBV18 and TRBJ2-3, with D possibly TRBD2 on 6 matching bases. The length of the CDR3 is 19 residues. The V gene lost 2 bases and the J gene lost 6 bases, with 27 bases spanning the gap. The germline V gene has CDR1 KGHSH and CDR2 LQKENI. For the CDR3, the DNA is TGTGCCAGCTCACCAGAGGGGAGGTCCCGGCACCTCTATGGGGATACGCAGTATTTT. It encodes CASSPEGRSRHLYGDTQYF.

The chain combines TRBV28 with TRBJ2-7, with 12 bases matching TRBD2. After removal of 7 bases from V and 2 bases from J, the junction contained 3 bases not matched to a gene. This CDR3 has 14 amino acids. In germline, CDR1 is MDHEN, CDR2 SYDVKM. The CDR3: CASTSSGRAYEQYF. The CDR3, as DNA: TGTGCCAGCACCTCTAGCGGGAGGGCCTACGAGCAGTACTTC.

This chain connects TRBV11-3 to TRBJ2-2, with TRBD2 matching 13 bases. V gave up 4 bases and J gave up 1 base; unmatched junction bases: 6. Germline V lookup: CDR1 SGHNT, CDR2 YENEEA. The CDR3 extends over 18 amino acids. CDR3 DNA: TGTGCCAGCAGCTGGGGACTAGCGGGAATGAAGAACACCGGGGAGCTGTTTTTT. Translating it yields CASSWGLAGMKNTGELFF.

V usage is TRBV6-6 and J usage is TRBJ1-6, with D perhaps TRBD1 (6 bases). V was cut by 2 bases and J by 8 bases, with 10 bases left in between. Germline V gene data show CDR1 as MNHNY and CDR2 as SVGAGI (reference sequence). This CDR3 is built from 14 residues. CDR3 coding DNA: TGTGCCAGCAGTTACAAACAGGGAGATTCACCCCTCCACTTT. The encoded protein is CASSYKQGDSPLHF.

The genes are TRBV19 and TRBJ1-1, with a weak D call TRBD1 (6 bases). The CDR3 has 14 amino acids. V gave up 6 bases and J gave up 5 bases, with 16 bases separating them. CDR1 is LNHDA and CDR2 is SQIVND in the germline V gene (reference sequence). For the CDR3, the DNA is TGTGCCAGTAGCGTCACAGGGTCCGGAACTGAAGCTTTCTTT. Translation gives CASSVTGSGTEAFF.